This T cell receptor beta chain was profiled in a study of cytomegalovirus exposure and HLA in healthy donors. 13 Jbeta primers and 60 Vbeta primers were used for the PCR. Sequencing used immunoSEQ multiplex PCR; TCRdb keeps in-frame clones, though not all of them. The table shows approximately 150,000 clones, with roughly 80% occurring only once. Study results and limitations: Overall, approximately 180 TCR beta chains were annotated as cytomegalovirus-associated. Per published accounts, TCR beta sequences correctly predicted the HLA-A and HLA-B alleles of most subjects. Links to common viral pathogens appeared, in a later analysis, for several of the most significant clusters.

The CDR3 sequence is 16 residues long. CDR1 and CDR2 (germline): ENHRY, SYGVKD. The junction had 12 bases not matched to a gene; V was cut back by 4 bases and J by 4 bases. In the case of this clone: Its antigen is as yet unknown.

This chain joins TRBV10-3 and TRBJ2-5; 7 bases agree with TRBD2. Sequencing was done on a sample of PBMCs. The clonotype comes from a human donor in good health. CDR3 DNA: TGTGCCATCAGTGTCTCCGGGACGGGGAGGGGAGAGACCCAGTACTTC. Amino acid sequence: CAISVSGTGRGETQYF.